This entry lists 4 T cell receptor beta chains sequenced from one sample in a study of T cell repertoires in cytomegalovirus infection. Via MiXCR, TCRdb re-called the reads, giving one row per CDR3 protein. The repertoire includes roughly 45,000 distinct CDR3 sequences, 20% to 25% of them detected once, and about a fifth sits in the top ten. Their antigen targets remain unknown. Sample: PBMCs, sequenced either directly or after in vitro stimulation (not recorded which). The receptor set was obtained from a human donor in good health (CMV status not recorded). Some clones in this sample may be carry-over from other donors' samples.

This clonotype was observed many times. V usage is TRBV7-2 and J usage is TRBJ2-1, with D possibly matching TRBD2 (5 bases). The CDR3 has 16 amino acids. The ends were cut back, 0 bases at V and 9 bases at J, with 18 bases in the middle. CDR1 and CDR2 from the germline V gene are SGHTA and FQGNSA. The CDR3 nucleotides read TGTGCCAGCAGCTTAGCTCTTTGGTCTTCGGGGTCTGAGCAGTTCTTC. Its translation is CASSLALWSSGSEQFF.

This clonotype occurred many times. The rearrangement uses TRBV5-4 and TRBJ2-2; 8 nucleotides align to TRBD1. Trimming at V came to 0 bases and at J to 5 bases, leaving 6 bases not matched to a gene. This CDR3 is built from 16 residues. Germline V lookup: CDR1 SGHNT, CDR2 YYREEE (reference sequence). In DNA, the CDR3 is TGTGCCAGCAGCTTGGTGGCAGGGGGCCGGACCGGGGAGCTGTTTTTT. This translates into CASSLVAGGRTGELFF.

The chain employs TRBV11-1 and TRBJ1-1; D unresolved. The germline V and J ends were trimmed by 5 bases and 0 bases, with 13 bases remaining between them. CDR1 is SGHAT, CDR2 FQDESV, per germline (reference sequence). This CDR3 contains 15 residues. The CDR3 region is CASSPRPDLNTEAFF. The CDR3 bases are TGTGCCAGCAGCCCGCGACCGGACTTGAACACTGAAGCTTTCTTT.

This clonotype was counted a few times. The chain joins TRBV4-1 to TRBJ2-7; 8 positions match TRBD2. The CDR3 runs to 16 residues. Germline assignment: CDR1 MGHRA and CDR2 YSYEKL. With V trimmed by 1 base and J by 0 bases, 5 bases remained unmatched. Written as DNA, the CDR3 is TGCGCCAGCAGCCAAGGCAGCGGGGGCAGCTCCTACGAGCAGTACTTC. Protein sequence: CASSQGSGGSSYEQYF.